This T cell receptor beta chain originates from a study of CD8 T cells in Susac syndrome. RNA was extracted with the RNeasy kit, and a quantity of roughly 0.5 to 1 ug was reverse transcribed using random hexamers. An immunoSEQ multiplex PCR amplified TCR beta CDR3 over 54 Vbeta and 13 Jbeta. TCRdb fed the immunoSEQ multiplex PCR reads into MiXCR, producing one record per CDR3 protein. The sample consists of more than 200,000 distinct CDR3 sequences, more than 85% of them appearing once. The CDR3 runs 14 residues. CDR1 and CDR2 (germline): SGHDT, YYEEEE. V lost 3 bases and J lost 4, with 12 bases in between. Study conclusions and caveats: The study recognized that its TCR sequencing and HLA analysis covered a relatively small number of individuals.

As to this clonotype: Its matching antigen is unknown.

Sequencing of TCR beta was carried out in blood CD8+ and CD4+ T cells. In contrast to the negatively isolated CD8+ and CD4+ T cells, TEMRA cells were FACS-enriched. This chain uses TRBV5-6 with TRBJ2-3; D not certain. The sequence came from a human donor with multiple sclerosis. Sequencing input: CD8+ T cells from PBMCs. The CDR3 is CASSSLLESDTQYF. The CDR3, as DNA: TGTGCCAGCAGCTCCCTTTTAGAGTCAGATACGCAGTATTTT.